Listed below are T cell receptor beta chains from one sample, sequenced in a study of shared clonotypes between healthy human individuals. Sequencing was performed with immunoSEQ multiplex PCR; in TCRdb, only in-frame clones are kept and a portion is missing. The table has around 530,000 clones, around 80% seen once; the top ten hold approximately 12%. The sample comprised PBMCs. The receptors come from a woman in her 40s in good health. Some clones in this sample may be carry-over from other donors' samples. CDR3s include the opening cysteine and the closing phenylalanine or tryptophan. Fields, in order: J gene, D gene, V gene, clone size, CDR3 DNA, CDR3 protein. A D gene is named only where the DNA matches it firmly. Size is stated for part of the rows, as once, few or many counts, or as a class when the clone is expanded.

>TRBJ2-7|TRBD2|TRBV19|.
TGTGCCAGTAGTGTGACTAGCGGCCCCTACGAGCAGTACTTC
CASSVTSGPYEQYF
>TRBJ2-7|TRBD2|TRBV28|once
TGTGCCAGCATCGCGGGAGGGCTGCGAGAGCAGTACTTC
CASIAGGLREQYF
>TRBJ2-3|TRBD2|TRBV19|.
TGTGCCAGTAGTACTGGACTAGCGGTAGATACGCAGTATTTT
CASSTGLAVDTQYF
>TRBJ1-4|TRBD1|TRBV7-2|.
TGTGCCAGCAGCTTAGCTCACAGGGGGCGGAGTGAAAAACTGTTTTTT
CASSLAHRGRSEKLFF
>TRBJ2-1|TRBD2|TRBV4-3|once
TGCGCCAGCAGCTCCCATCCCCTAGCGGGTATCTACAATGAGCAGTTCTTC
CASSSHPLAGIYNEQFF
>TRBJ1-3|.|TRBV28|few
TGTGCCAGCAGACAGGGACGGCCGAACACCATATATTTT
CASRQGRPNTIYF
>TRBJ1-1|TRBD1|TRBV10-3|.
TGTGCCATCAGACAAGGGGTTGGTGGGACAGGGAGGAGAATGAACACTGAAGCTTTCTTT
CAIRQGVGGTGRRMNTEAFF
>TRBJ2-7|TRBD1|TRBV11-2|few
TGTGCCAGCAGCCGGGACAGGGCGGGGTACGAGCAGTACTTC
CASSRDRAGYEQYF
>TRBJ1-1|.|TRBV7-9|few
TGTGCCAGCAGCCCCCCCGGGGGCACTGAAGCTTTCTTT
CASSPPGGTEAFF
>TRBJ2-3|TRBD2|TRBV27|.
TGTGCCAGCAGTTTCGGGACTAGCAGCACAGATACGCAGTATTTT
CASSFGTSSTDTQYF
>TRBJ1-1|.|TRBV27|.
TGTGCCAGCAGTGCCGCTCGGATCAGAGACACTGAAGCTTTCTTT
CASSAARIRDTEAFF
>TRBJ2-7|TRBD2|TRBV6-1|.
TGTGCCAGCAGTGATGGGGCAGGGAGGGGTTGGAACGAGCAGTACTTC
CASSDGAGRGWNEQYF
>TRBJ2-1|.|TRBV2|.
TGTGCCAGCAGTGAAGGAGTCCAGGGTGGTGAGCAGTTCTTC
CASSEGVQGGEQFF
>TRBJ1-1|.|TRBV4-1|few
TGCGCCAGCAGCCAAGGGTTCGGAGCCCCTGAAGCTTTCTTT
CASSQGFGAPEAFF
>TRBJ1-4|TRBD1|TRBV10-2|.
TGCGCCAGCAGTGAGTCGACTGGGACAGAAAATGAAAAACTGTTTTTT
CASSESTGTENEKLFF
>TRBJ2-1|.|TRBV7-3|once
TGTGCCAGCAGCCCCTCTGCGGGAAGAAACAATGAGCAGTTCTTC
CASSPSAGRNNEQFF